These 15 T cell receptor beta chains were all obtained from the same sample, sequenced in a study of T cells in Graves' hyperthyroidism and ophthalmopathy. Amplified regions were TCR beta CDR3 sequences from RNA transcripts. Primed by the HTBI set, a first-round RT-PCR was run on the TCR CDR3. Via MiXCR, TCRdb re-called the multiplex PCR reads, giving one row per CDR3 protein. The top ten clones hold approximately 27% of a sample with hundreds of thousands of distinct CDR3 sequences, over 12% of them seen once. Sequenced input: blood. These receptors all come from a man in his fifties with Graves' ophthalmopathy.

Details on this clonotype: One base away lies a much larger clone, so this may be a sequencing read error. The genes are TRBV11-3 and TRBJ2-1; weak D call: TRBD1 (6 bases). Germline loops: CDR1 SGHNT, CDR2 YENEEA. The CDR3 is made up of 16 amino acids. V was pared by 4 bases and J by 10 bases, with 23 bases between. The DNA for the CDR3 is TGTGCCAGCAGCTCAACCATCGGACAGTCTCGGAACGAGCAGTTCTTC. Its translation: CASSSTIGQSRNEQFF.

This clonotype was seen ten or more times. The chain uses TRBV20-1 and TRBJ2-3; D is uncertain. CDR3 size: 13 residues. Germline assignment: CDR1 DFQATT and CDR2 SNEGSKA (reference sequence). V lost 2 bases to trimming and J lost 2 bases, with 8 bases between them. The DNA of the CDR3 is TGCAGTGCTAGATCCCCAATCACAGATACGCAGTATTTT. Translation gives CSARSPITDTQYF.

This clonotype was picked up many times. This chain joins TRBV20-1 and TRBJ2-1; D unclear. From germline, CDR1 is DFQATT and CDR2 SNEGSKA (reference sequence). Trimming left V 6 bases short and J 7 bases short, with 16 bases between. This CDR3 spans 13 amino acids. The CDR3, as DNA: TGCAGTGCAAGCTACCGTACGGAAAATGAGCAGTTCTTC. Amino acids: CSASYRTENEQFF.

The chain is built from TRBV24-1 and TRBJ2-3; D call uncertain. V lost 6 bases to trimming and J lost 5 bases, with 8 bases between them. CDR3 size: 12 residues. Germline assignment: CDR1 KGHDR and CDR2 SFDVKD. CDR3 sequence (DNA): TGTGCCACCAGTCCCTTTAAAGATACGCAGTATTTT. Its translation is CATSPFKDTQYF.

This clonotype was recorded at least ten times. V gene TRBV7-9 combines with J gene TRBJ2-1; TRBD2 matches at 12 bases. V shed 4 bases, J shed 7 bases, and the junction held 8 bases outside the gene matches. Per the germline V gene, CDR1 is SEHNR and CDR2 is FQNEAQ (reference sequence). The CDR3 is made up of 16 amino acids. CDR3 in amino acids: CASSSPGLAGRNEQFF. The CDR3 bases are TGTGCCAGCAGCTCCCCTGGACTAGCGGGGAGGAATGAGCAGTTCTTC. Filled out from reference TRBV7-9 and TRBJ2-1, the complete variable domain reads DTGVSQNPRHKITKRGQNVTFRCDPISEHNRLYWYRQTLGQGPEFLTYFQNEAQLEKSRLLSDRFSAERPKGSFSTLEIQRTEQGDSAMYLCASSSPGLAGRNEQFFGPGTRLTVL.

This clonotype was observed a few times. A single base separates this from a much larger clone, so it may be a read error. V and J are TRBV7-2 and TRBJ2-2; D gene unclear. The CDR3 is 12 amino acids. The germline V gene has CDR1 SGHTA and CDR2 FQGNSA. The V and J ends lost 3 bases and 7 bases respectively, with 6 bases between them. CDR3 sequence: CASSLEIGELFF. CDR3 bases: TGTGCCAGCAGCTTGGAAATCGGGGAGCTGTTTTTT.

This clonotype has more than one count but fewer than ten. The chain carries TRBV30 and TRBJ2-2; D is undetermined. CDR1 is GTSNPN, CDR2 SVGIG, per germline (reference sequence). The CDR3 runs 16 residues. With 4 bases removed from V and 2 bases from J, the gap between germline ends came to 17 bases. The CDR3 DNA sequence: TGTGCCTGGAAATCCTTGCAGAGTTTCAACACCGGGGAGCTGTTTTTT. This translates into CAWKSLQSFNTGELFF.

This clonotype was seen repeatedly, ten times or more. CDR3 region: CSAGRTTYEQYF. The CDR3 DNA sequence: TGCAGTGCTGGACGGACCACCTACGAGCAGTACTTC. This rearrangement joins TRBV20-1 to TRBJ2-7; no clear D. The CDR3 extends over 12 amino acids. Looked up from germline, CDR1 is DFQATT and CDR2 is SNEGSKA (reference sequence). Trimming pared 5 bases from V and 2 bases from J, leaving 10 bases between.

The sample holds a few counts of this clonotype. The chain combines TRBV19 with TRBJ2-5, with 12 bases lining up with TRBD2. The V gene end was trimmed by 5 bases and the J gene end by 1 base; junction bases not matched to a gene: 5. From germline, CDR1 is LNHDA and CDR2 SQIVND (reference sequence). The CDR3 totals 16 residues. CDR3 nucleotides: TGTGCCAGTAGTTGGGGGACTAGCGGGCCCCAAGAGACCCAGTACTTC. The encoded protein is CASSWGTSGPQETQYF.

This clonotype came up many times. This rearrangement joins TRBV11-2 to TRBJ2-7; D uncertain. Germline loops: CDR1 SGHAT, CDR2 FQNNGV. Trimming stripped 3 bases from V and 2 bases from J, with 8 bases between. The CDR3 length is 13 residues. The CDR3 here is CASSLPGTYEQYF. The CDR3 DNA reads as TGTGCCAGCAGCTTGCCAGGAACCTACGAGCAGTACTTC.

This clonotype has just a few counts. The V gene is TRBV19, the J gene TRBJ2-7, with 10 bases that match TRBD2. CDR1 is LNHDA and CDR2 is SQIVND in the germline V gene (reference sequence). V shed 8 bases and J 0 bases; nucleotides not matched to a gene: 7. The CDR3 runs 15 residues. The DNA for the CDR3 is TGTGCCAGTGCTGTAACTAGCGGGAACTCCTACGAGCAGTACTTC. Amino acid sequence: CASAVTSGNSYEQYF. The full variable domain, completed using reference TRBV19 and TRBJ2-7, is DGGITQSPKYLFRKEGQNVTLSCEQNLNHDAMYWYRQDPGQGLRLIYYSQIVNDFQKGDIAEGYSVSREKKESFPLTVTSAQKNPTAFYLCASAVTSGNSYEQYFGPGTRLTVT.

This clonotype was picked up many times. The rearrangement links TRBV11-2 to TRBJ2-3, with TRBD1 matching 7 bases. The CDR3 sequence is 15 residues long. Germline V lookup: CDR1 SGHAT, CDR2 FQNNGV. The V and J ends lost 0 bases and 2 bases, in that order; junction bases with no gene match: 2. CDR3: CASSLDRGSTDTQYF. CDR3 coding DNA: TGTGCCAGCAGCTTAGACAGGGGGTCCACAGATACGCAGTATTTT. The full variable domain, in which reference TRBV11-2 and TRBJ2-3 provide the parts outside the CDR3, is EAGVAQSPRYKIIEKRQSVAFWCNPISGHATLYWYQQILGQGPKLLIQFQNNGVVDDSQLPKDRFSAERLKGVDSTLKIQPAKLEDSAVYLCASSLDRGSTDTQYFGPGTRLTVL.

This clonotype was counted many times. The chain links TRBV5-1 to TRBJ2-3, with a tentative D call TRBD2 (5 bases). CDR3 size: 17 residues. The germline V and J ends were trimmed by 0 bases and 2 bases, with 16 bases remaining between them. The germline CDR1 and CDR2 sequences are SGHRS and YFSETQ. The CDR3 DNA is TGCGCCAGCAGCTTGGCCGAGCGGAACTTTAACACAGATACGCAGTATTTT. Translation: CASSLAERNFNTDTQYF. The variable domain in full, completed from reference TRBV5-1 and TRBJ2-3, reads KAGVTQTPRYLIKTRGQQVTLSCSPISGHRSVSWYQQTPGQGLQFLFEYFSETQRNKGNFPGRFSGRQFSNSRSEMNVSTLELGDSALYLCASSLAERNFNTDTQYFGPGTRLTVL.

This clonotype was observed a handful of times. The chain is built from TRBV5-1 and TRBJ2-5, with 7 bases matching TRBD1. The J segment lost 5 bases and the V segment lost 2 bases, leaving 9 bases of the junction unmatched. Germline loops: CDR1 SGHRS, CDR2 YFSETQ. CDR3 length: 15 amino acids. The CDR3 spells CASSLSTGVVETQYF. DNA of the CDR3: TGCGCCAGCAGCTTATCTACAGGGGTGGTGGAGACCCAGTACTTC.

Ten or more counts support this clonotype. The chain uses TRBV6-1 and TRBJ1-1; TRBD1 agrees at 10 bases. The CDR3 contains 18 residues. The V gene's germline CDR1 is MNHNS and CDR2 SASEGT. Unmatched junction bases numbered 16, after V lost 2 bases and J lost 7 bases. The CDR3 sequence: CASSEKTGGDGLSGEAFF. Written as DNA, the CDR3 is TGTGCCAGCAGTGAAAAGACAGGGGGCGATGGGTTAAGTGGTGAAGCTTTCTTT.